The rows below give T cell receptor beta chains drawn from one sample of a study of OX40 agonist ivuxolimab in advanced cancers. Sequenced by immunoSEQ multiplex PCR; TCRdb stores in-frame clones only, minus some. The sample shows tens of thousands of clones, roughly four fifths of them seen only once. The starting material was CD4+ or CD8+ T cells sorted from blood, obtained in a trial of the OX40 agonist ivuxolimab. The origin of the receptors is an adult with an advanced solid tumor such as melanoma, head and neck, liver or kidney cancer. Each CDR3 is given with its conserved first and last residue. The D gene is left open where the match is weak. Where a row states a size, it is once, few, many or the class of an expanded clone; other rows omit it.

cdr3_nt cdr3_aa v_call d_call j_call clone_size
TGTGCCAGCAGCGTCCCGGGCGCAGATACGCAGTATTTT CASSVPGADTQYF TRBV9 NA TRBJ2-3 NA
TGTGCCAGCAGTTCGACAGGGGAGGCCGGCTATGGCTACACCTTC CASSSTGEAGYGYTF TRBV28 TRBD1 TRBJ1-2 NA
TGTGCCAGCAGCGTAGCAGGCCTGGGGACCGAAGCTTTCTTT CASSVAGLGTEAFF TRBV9 NA TRBJ1-1 once
TGTGCCAGCAGTTCCCTCATAGGCGGTTGGGAGCAGTACTTC CASSSLIGGWEQYF TRBV28 NA TRBJ2-7 NA
TGTGCCAGCAGCCGAGACAGGGGCGATGCCGTTACAGATACGCAGTATTTT CASSRDRGDAVTDTQYF TRBV28 TRBD1 TRBJ2-3 NA
TGCGCCAGCAGCGGTAGACTGGGTCTTGGCAATGAGCAGTTCTTC CASSGRLGLGNEQFF TRBV5-1 NA TRBJ2-1 NA
TGTGCCAGCAGCTCGATAAGACAGGGGCGTTCCTACGAGCAGTACTTC CASSSIRQGRSYEQYF TRBV7-2 TRBD1 TRBJ2-7 NA
TGTGCCAGCAGCCCCGGGACAGGGTGGGACAATGAGCAGTTCTTC CASSPGTGWDNEQFF TRBV9 TRBD1 TRBJ2-1 NA
TGCGCCAGCAGCCAAGTGGTAATAGCACCCTACAATGAGCAGTTCTTC CASSQVVIAPYNEQFF TRBV4-1 NA TRBJ2-1 NA
TGTGCCAGCCGCAACCCCTGGGACCACGAGCAGTACTTC CASRNPWDHEQYF TRBV6-5 NA TRBJ2-7 once
TGTGCCAGCAGCCGGACAGGGGCTAGCAATCAGCCCCAGCATTTT CASSRTGASNQPQHF TRBV7-9 TRBD1 TRBJ1-5 NA
TGTGCCAGCAGTGGCGGGAAAGGATACAATGAGCAGTTCTTC CASSGGKGYNEQFF TRBV25-1 NA TRBJ2-1 NA
TGTGCCAGCAGTTTACTGGCTAGCGGGGGGGCATCTCGGGAGACCCAGTACTTC CASSLLASGGASRETQYF TRBV28 TRBD2 TRBJ2-5 NA
TGTGCCAGCAGCTTGGGCGGAGAGGGGCCAGATACGCAGTATTTT CASSLGGEGPDTQYF TRBV7-3 NA TRBJ2-3 NA
TGTGCCAGCAGCCTCCGGGACAGAGCCTACGAGCAGTACTTC CASSLRDRAYEQYF TRBV7-9 TRBD1 TRBJ2-7 NA
TGTGCCAGTACCAAAGGACAGGGGAACTCCTACAATGAGCAGTTCTTC CASTKGQGNSYNEQFF TRBV19 TRBD1 TRBJ2-1 few
TGTGCCACCAGCGCCCGAGCGGGATTGGCGAATGAGCAGTTCTTC CATSARAGLANEQFF TRBV15 TRBD2 TRBJ2-1 NA
TGTGCCAGCAGCTCACTGACTAGCGTAACCTACGAGCAGTACTTC CASSSLTSVTYEQYF TRBV7-9 TRBD2 TRBJ2-7 NA
TGTGCCAGCAGGGAGCGGGGGGCCACAGATACGCAGTATTTT CASRERGATDTQYF TRBV5-4 TRBD2 TRBJ2-3 NA
TGTGCCAGCAGCACCCCCGGGACAGTGTTAACTGAAGCTTTCTTT CASSTPGTVLTEAFF TRBV7-9 TRBD1 TRBJ1-1 once
TGTGCCAGCAGCGCTGGGACAGCAAGTCAGCCCCAGCATTTT CASSAGTASQPQHF TRBV7-2 TRBD1 TRBJ1-5 once
TGCGCCAGCAGCTTGGGGACAGGGGGCTCAGAGACCCAGTACTTC CASSLGTGGSETQYF TRBV5-1 TRBD1 TRBJ2-5 NA
TGTGCCAGCAGTCCAGAATCAGGGGGCAGCGAGACCCAGTACTTC CASSPESGGSETQYF TRBV27 TRBD1 TRBJ2-5 NA
TGTGCCACCAGCAGAGACAATCAGCCCCAGCATTTT CATSRDNQPQHF TRBV15 NA TRBJ1-5 NA
TGCGCCAGCAGCTCGGGCCTAAACTATGGCTACACCTTC CASSSGLNYGYTF TRBV5-1 NA TRBJ1-2 few
TGTGCCAGTAAACGCCTTAACGAAAACTATGGCTACACCTTC CASKRLNENYGYTF TRBV19 NA TRBJ1-2 NA
TGTGCCAGCAGCTGGGGGACTAACTCTGGGGCCAACGTCCTGACTTTC CASSWGTNSGANVLTF TRBV5-5 TRBD2 TRBJ2-6 NA
TGTGCCAGCAGCCGGCAGGTTGAGGTTTCACCCCTCCACTTT CASSRQVEVSPLHF TRBV5-4 NA TRBJ1-6 few